This passage covers 18 T cell receptor beta chains from one sample sequenced in a study of blood T cell repertoires in COVID-19. Only in-frame clones appear in the TCRdb table, and some are missing; sequencing was by immunoSEQ multiplex PCR. Of tens of thousands of clones listed, 75% to 85% are singletons. The sequencing sample was made of peripheral blood. The receptors derive from a man older than 75 with acute or convalescent COVID-19.

V gene TRBV10-1 combines with J gene TRBJ2-7; D possibly corresponds to TRBD2 (6 bases). Trimming took off 4 bases at V and 2 bases at J, with 9 bases between the two ends. Per germline, CDR1 WNHNN and CDR2 SYGVQD (reference sequence). The CDR3 consists of 13 residues. The CDR3 bases are TGCGCCAGCAGTGGTAGCGGCACCTACGAGCAGTACTTC. Its protein is CASSGSGTYEQYF.

This clone appeared once. The V call is TRBV6-5, the J call TRBJ2-7; D is undetermined. V gave up 3 bases and J gave up 0 bases, with 6 bases separating them. There are 13 residues in the CDR3. Germline values: CDR1 MNHEY, CDR2 SVGAGI. The CDR3 protein is CASSYYNSYEQYF. The CDR3 DNA reads TGTGCCAGCAGTTATTACAACTCCTACGAGCAGTACTTC.

The chain joins TRBV7-2 to TRBJ1-6; D gene uncertain. The CDR3 has 14 residues. Trimming removed 1 base from V and 6 bases from J, with 7 bases in between. Looked up from germline, CDR1 is SGHTA and CDR2 is FQGNSA. The CDR3, as DNA: TGTGCCAGCAGCTTAGGCGGCAGTAATTCACCCCTCCACTTT. Its protein is CASSLGGSNSPLHF.

The rearrangement links TRBV5-5 to TRBJ1-5; perhaps TRBD1 as D (6 bases). This CDR3 spans 16 amino acids. Germline V gene data show CDR1 as SGHKS and CDR2 as YYEKEE (reference sequence). Trimming took 4 bases from V and 0 from J, leaving 14 bases between them. CDR3 in amino acids: CASSPQARGSNQPQHF. The CDR3 DNA reads TGTGCCAGCAGCCCTCAAGCCAGGGGTAGCAATCAGCCCCAGCATTTT. Filled out from reference TRBV5-5 and TRBJ1-5, the complete variable domain reads DAGVTQSPTHLIKTRGQQVTLRCSPISGHKSVSWYQQVLGQGPQFIFQYYEKEERGRGNFPDRFSARQFPNYSSELNVNALLLGDSALYLCASSPQARGSNQPQHFGDGTRLSIL.

This chain links TRBV5-5 with TRBJ1-5; D possibly corresponds to TRBD1 (6 bases). There are 14 residues in the CDR3. V was pared by 0 bases and J by 5 bases, with 9 bases between. Germline V gene data show CDR1 as SGHKS and CDR2 as YYEKEE (reference sequence). The DNA for the CDR3 is TGTGCCAGCAGCTTGGGGACAGTGGATCAGCCCCAGCATTTT. This sequence encodes CASSLGTVDQPQHF.

V usage is TRBV13 and J usage is TRBJ2-5, with a tentative D call TRBD1 (6 bases). Germline V gives CDR1 PRHDT, CDR2 FYEKMQ (reference sequence). The CDR3 extends over 15 amino acids. The V end was cut by 3 bases, the J end by 1 base, with 12 bases between. This CDR3 is CASSFYDRTQETQYF. DNA for the CDR3: TGTGCCAGCAGCTTCTACGACAGGACCCAAGAGACCCAGTACTTC.

This sequence joins TRBV6-5 and TRBJ2-1, with a possible D match to TRBD2 (5 bases). Germline V gives CDR1 MNHEY, CDR2 SVGAGI. The length of the CDR3 is 12 residues. The V end lost 3 bases, the J end lost 8 bases, and 8 bases lay between the germline ends. The CDR3 here is CASSYSVDEQFF. CDR3 bases: TGTGCCAGCAGTTATAGCGTCGATGAGCAGTTCTTC.

The chain joins TRBV29-1 to TRBJ2-1; D unresolved. The length of the CDR3 is 14 residues. Germline V gene data show CDR1 as SQVTM and CDR2 as ANQGSEA. V was cut by 4 bases and J by 0 bases, with 10 bases left in between. In nucleotides, the CDR3 is TGCAGCGTTGCAGTTTCAAGCTCCTACAATGAGCAGTTCTTC. It codes for CSVAVSSSYNEQFF.

This rearrangement joins TRBV7-8 to TRBJ1-1; D gene uncertain. The germline V gene has CDR1 SGHVS and CDR2 FQNEAQ. Trimming took 1 base from V and 1 from J, leaving 7 bases between them. The CDR3 is made up of 14 amino acids. CDR3 in amino acids: CASSLVGGNTEAFF. The CDR3 region has the DNA TGTGCCAGCAGCTTAGTAGGCGGGAACACTGAAGCTTTCTTT. Using reference TRBV7-8 and TRBJ1-1 for the parts outside the CDR3, the full variable domain is GAGVSQSPRYKVAKRGQDVALRCDPISGHVSLFWYQQALGQGPEFLTYFQNEAQLDKSGLPSDRFFAERPEGSVSTLKIQRTQQEDSAVYLCASSLVGGNTEAFFGQGTRLTVV.

This rearrangement joins TRBV18 to TRBJ1-1, with a tentative D call TRBD1 (5 bases). The V end was cut by 6 bases, the J end by 4 bases, with 15 bases between. Germline V gene sequence: CDR1 KGHSH, CDR2 LQKENI. CDR3 length: 14 residues. CDR3 DNA: TGTGCCAGCTCTCATTCGGGGGGAGGCACTGAAGCTTTCTTT. Translated: CASSHSGGGTEAFF.

V and J are TRBV7-9 and TRBJ2-5, with 7 bases identical to TRBD1. From germline, CDR1 is SEHNR and CDR2 FQNEAQ (reference sequence). After removal of 1 base from V and 1 base from J, the junction contained 6 bases not matched to a gene. The CDR3 covers 16 residues. The CDR3, as DNA: TGTGCCAGCAGCTTAGGAGGGACAGCGGCCCAAGAGACCCAGTACTTC. It yields the protein CASSLGGTAAQETQYF.

The CDR3 DNA reads TGCGCCAGCAGCCAAGATCTCGGTCAGGGTGAAAACACCATATATTTT. It specifies CASSQDLGQGENTIYF. The genes are TRBV4-3 and TRBJ1-3; the D gene is possibly TRBD1 (5 bases). The CDR3 spans 16 residues. V dropped 0 bases and J dropped 6 bases, with 15 bases sitting between them. Germline CDR1 and CDR2: LGHNA and YSLEER.

The V and J genes are TRBV29-1 and TRBJ1-1; D might be TRBD1 (5 bases). Germline-derived CDR1 and CDR2 are SQVTM and ANQGSEA. The V gene lost 4 bases and the J gene lost 1 base, with 13 bases spanning the gap. This CDR3 comprises 14 residues. The CDR3 reads CSVVVWQGNTEAFF. The CDR3 DNA sequence: TGCAGCGTTGTGGTTTGGCAGGGGAACACTGAAGCTTTCTTT. The whole variable domain, filled in from reference TRBV29-1 and TRBJ1-1, reads SAVISQKPSRDICQRGTSLTIQCQVDSQVTMMFWYRQQPGQSLTLIATANQGSEATYESGFVIDKFPISRPNLTFSTLTVSNMSPEDSSIYLCSVVVWQGNTEAFFGQGTRLTVV.

The chain joins TRBV7-2 to TRBJ2-7; D is perhaps TRBD1 (6 bases). Germline assignment: CDR1 SGHTA and CDR2 FQGNSA. V lost 0 bases and J 6 bases, leaving 12 bases between the germline ends. The CDR3 loop spans 14 amino acids. CDR3: CASSLAGDTGEQYF. In nucleotides, the CDR3 is TGTGCCAGCAGCTTAGCGGGGGACACTGGCGAGCAGTACTTC.

V and J are TRBV7-2 and TRBJ1-3, with TRBD1 as a possible D gene (6 bases). This CDR3 spans 13 amino acids. The V end was cut by 4 bases, the J end by 7 bases, with 11 bases between. Germline V lookup: CDR1 SGHTA, CDR2 FQGNSA. The CDR3 DNA reads TGTGCCAGCAGCTCCCTGCAGGGGAACACCATATATTTT. Translation: CASSSLQGNTIYF.

This clone was detected a few times. The chain carries TRBV5-4 and TRBJ2-1; 14 bases align to TRBD2. CDR1 and CDR2 (germline): SGHNT, YYREEE (reference sequence). The CDR3 is 15 amino acids. After removal of 2 bases from V and 8 bases from J, the junction contained 3 bases not matched to a gene. The CDR3 nucleotides read TGTGCCAGCAGCTTTGGGACTAGCGGGAGCGATGAGCAGTTCTTC. Its translation is CASSFGTSGSDEQFF.

This clone was observed once. The chain links TRBV24-1 to TRBJ2-1; possible D gene TRBD2, 5 bases. The germline V gene encodes CDR1 KGHDR and CDR2 SFDVKD. The CDR3 runs 12 residues. Trimming removed 7 bases at V and 6 bases at J, with 9 bases between. CDR3 loop: CATRGGSNEQFF. The DNA for the CDR3 is TGTGCCACCAGGGGCGGGTCCAATGAGCAGTTCTTC.

The chain is built from TRBV4-3 and TRBJ2-3, with D tentatively TRBD1 (5 bases). Germline assignment: CDR1 LGHNA and CDR2 YSLEER. Trimming took off 2 bases at V and 2 bases at J, with 26 bases between the two ends. The CDR3 runs to 20 residues. The CDR3 region is CASSQFPALTSTVTTDTQYF. CDR3 bases: TGCGCCAGCAGCCAATTTCCCGCCCTGACCTCGACAGTGACCACAGATACGCAGTATTTT.